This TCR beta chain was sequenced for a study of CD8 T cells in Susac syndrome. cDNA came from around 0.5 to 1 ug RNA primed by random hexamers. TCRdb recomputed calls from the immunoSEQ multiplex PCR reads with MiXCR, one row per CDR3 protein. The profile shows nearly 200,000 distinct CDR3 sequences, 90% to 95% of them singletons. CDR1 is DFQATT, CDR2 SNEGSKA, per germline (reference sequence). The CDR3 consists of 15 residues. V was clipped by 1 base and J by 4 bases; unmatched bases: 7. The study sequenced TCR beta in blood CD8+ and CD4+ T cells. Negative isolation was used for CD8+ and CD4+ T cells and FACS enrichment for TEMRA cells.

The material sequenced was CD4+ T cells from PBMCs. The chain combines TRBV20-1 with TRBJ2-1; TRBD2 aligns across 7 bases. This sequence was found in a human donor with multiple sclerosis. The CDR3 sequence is CSARGWASGYNEQFF. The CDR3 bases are TGCAGTGCTAGAGGGTGGGCTAGCGGTTACAATGAGCAGTTCTTC.